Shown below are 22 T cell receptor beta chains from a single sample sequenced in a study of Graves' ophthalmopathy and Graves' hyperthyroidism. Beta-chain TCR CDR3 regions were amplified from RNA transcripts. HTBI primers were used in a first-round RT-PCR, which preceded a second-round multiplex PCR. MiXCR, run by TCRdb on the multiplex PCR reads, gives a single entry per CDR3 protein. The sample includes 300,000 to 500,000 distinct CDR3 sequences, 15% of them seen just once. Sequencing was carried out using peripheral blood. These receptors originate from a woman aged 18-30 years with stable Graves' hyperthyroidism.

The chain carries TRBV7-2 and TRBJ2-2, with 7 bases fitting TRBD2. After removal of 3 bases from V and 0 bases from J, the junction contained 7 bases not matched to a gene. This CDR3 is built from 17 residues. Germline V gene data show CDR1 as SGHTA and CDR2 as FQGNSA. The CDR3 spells CASSFSGSAPNTGELFF. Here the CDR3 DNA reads TGTGCCAGCAGCTTTAGCGGGTCGGCCCCGAACACCGGGGAGCTGTTTTTT.

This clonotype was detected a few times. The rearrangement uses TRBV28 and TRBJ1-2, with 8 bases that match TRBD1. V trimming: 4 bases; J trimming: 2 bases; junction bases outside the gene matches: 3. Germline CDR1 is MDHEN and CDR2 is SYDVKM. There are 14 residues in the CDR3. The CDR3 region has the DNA TGTGCCAGCAGTTCGACAGGGGCGAACTATGGCTACACCTTC. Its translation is CASSSTGANYGYTF.

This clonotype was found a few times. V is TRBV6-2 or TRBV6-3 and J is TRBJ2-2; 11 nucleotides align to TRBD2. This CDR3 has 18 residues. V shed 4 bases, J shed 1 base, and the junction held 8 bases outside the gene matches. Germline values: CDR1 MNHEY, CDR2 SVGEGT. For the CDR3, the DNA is TGTGCCAGCAGTTCATCCGGGGGACTAGCGGTGAACACCGGGGAGCTGTTTTTT. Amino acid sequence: CASSSSGGLAVNTGELFF.

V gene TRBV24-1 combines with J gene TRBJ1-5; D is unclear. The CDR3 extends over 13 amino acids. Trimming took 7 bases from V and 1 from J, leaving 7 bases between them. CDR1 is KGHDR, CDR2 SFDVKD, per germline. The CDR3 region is CATSQASNQPQHF. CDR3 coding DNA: TGTGCCACCAGCCAGGCCAGCAATCAGCCCCAGCATTTT.

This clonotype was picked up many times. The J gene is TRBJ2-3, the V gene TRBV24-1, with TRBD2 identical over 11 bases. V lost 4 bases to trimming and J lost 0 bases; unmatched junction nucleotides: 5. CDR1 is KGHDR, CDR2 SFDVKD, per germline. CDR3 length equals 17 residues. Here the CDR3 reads CATSDSRLAGSTDTQYF. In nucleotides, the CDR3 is TGTGCCACCAGTGACTCCAGACTAGCGGGGAGCACAGATACGCAGTATTTT.

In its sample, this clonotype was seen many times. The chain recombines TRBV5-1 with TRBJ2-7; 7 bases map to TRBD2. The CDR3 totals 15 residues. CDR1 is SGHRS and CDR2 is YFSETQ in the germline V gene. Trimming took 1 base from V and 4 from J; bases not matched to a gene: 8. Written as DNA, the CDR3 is TGCGCCAGCAGCTTGTTTAGAGGCGGGGGTTACGAGCAGTACTTC. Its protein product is CASSLFRGGGYEQYF.

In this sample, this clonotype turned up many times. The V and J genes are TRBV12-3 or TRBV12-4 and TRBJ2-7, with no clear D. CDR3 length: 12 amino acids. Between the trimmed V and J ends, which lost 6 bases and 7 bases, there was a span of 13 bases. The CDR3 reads CASSLSRGEQYF. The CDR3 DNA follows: TGTGCCAGCAGCTTGTCCCGTGGGGAGCAGTACTTC.

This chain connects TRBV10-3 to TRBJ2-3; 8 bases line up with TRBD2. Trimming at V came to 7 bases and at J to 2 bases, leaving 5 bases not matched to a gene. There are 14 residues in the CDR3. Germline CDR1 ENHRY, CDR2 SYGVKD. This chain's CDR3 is CAIKERGNTDTQYF. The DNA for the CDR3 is TGTGCCATCAAGGAGCGGGGGAACACAGATACGCAGTATTTT.

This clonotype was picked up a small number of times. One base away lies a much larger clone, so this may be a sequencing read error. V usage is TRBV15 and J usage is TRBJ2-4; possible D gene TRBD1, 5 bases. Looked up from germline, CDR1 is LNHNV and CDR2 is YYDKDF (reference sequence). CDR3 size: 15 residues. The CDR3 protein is CATSSLRVAKNIKYF. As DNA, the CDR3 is TGTGCCACCAGCAGCCTCAGGGTGGCCAAAAACATTAAGTACTTC.

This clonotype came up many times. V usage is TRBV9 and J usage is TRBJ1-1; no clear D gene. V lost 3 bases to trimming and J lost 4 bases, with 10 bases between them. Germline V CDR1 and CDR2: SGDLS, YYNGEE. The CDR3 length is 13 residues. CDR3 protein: CASSAQAGTEAFF. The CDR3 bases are TGTGCCAGCAGCGCCCAGGCAGGCACTGAAGCTTTCTTT.

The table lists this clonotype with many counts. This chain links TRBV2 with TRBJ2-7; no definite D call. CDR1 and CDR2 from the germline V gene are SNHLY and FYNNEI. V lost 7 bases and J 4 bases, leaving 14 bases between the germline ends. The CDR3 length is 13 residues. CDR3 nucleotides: TGTGCCAGCACCGGCAGGCTGGGATACGAGCAGTACTTC. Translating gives CASTGRLGYEQYF.

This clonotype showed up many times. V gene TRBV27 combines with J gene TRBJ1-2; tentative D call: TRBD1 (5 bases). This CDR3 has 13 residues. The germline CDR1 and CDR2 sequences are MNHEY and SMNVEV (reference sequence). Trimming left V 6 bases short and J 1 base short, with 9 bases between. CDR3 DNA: TGTGCCAGCAGCCACGACAGTAACTATGGCTACACCTTC. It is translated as CASSHDSNYGYTF.

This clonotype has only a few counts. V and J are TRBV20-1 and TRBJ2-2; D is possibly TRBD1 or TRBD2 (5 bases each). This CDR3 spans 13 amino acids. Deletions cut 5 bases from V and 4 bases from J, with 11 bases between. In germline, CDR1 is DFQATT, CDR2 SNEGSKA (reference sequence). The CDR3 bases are TGCAGTGCTTCAGGGCGGGTCACCGGGGAGCTGTTTTTT. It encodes CSASGRVTGELFF.

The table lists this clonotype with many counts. The CDR3 coding sequence is TGTGCCAGCAGTGCCCCAGGGTACTTACCCGAAGCTTTCTTT. Amino acids: CASSAPGYLPEAFF. The chain is built from TRBV6-1 and TRBJ1-1, with D maybe TRBD1 (5 bases). The CDR3 runs to 14 residues. Germline V lookup: CDR1 MNHNS, CDR2 SASEGT. V was shortened by 4 bases and J by 8 bases, with 17 bases between the two germline ends.

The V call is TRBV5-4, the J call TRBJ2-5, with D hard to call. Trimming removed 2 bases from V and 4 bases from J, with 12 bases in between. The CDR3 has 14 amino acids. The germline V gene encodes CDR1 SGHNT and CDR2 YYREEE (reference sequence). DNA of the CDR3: TGTGCCAGCAGCTTTTCAGGTGGCGCAGAGACCCAGTACTTC. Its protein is CASSFSGGAETQYF.

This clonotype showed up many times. CDR3 sequence reads: CASPTPDPGYTF. The CDR3 DNA reads as TGTGCCAGCCCCACCCCCGACCCTGGCTACACCTTC. This chain links TRBV2 with TRBJ1-2, with no clear D. Germline V gene data show CDR1 as SNHLY and CDR2 as FYNNEI. V was cut by 8 bases and J by 7 bases, with 14 bases left in between. The CDR3 spans 12 residues.

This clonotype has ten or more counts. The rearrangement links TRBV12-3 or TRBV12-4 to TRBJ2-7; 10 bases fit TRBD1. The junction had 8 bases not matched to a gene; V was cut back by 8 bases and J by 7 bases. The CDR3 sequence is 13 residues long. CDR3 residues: CASGGQGVGEQYF. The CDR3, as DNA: TGTGCCAGCGGAGGACAGGGGGTGGGGGAGCAGTACTTC.

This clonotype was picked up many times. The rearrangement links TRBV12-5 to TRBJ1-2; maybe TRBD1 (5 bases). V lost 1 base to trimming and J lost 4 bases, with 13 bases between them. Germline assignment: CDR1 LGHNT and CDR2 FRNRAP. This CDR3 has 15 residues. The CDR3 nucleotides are TGTGCTAGTGGTTTGGGGGAGGGGCTTTCCTATGGCTACACCTTC. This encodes CASGLGEGLSYGYTF.

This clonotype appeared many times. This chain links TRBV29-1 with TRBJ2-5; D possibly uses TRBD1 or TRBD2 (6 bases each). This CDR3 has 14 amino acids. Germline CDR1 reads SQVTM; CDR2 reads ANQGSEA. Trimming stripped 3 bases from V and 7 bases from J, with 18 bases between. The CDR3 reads CSVDGGQGLGTQYF. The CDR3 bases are TGCAGCGTTGATGGAGGGCAGGGGCTTGGGACCCAGTACTTC.

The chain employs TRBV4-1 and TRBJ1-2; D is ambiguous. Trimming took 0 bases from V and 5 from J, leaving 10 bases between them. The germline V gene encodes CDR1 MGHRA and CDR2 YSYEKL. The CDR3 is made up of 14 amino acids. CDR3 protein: CASSQDPGSYGYTF. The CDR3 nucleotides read TGCGCCAGCAGCCAAGATCCGGGGTCGTATGGCTACACCTTC.

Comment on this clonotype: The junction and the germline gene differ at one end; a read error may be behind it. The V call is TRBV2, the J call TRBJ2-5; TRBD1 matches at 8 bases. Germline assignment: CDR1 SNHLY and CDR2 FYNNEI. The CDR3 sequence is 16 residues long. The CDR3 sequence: CASSEFQGAPQGTQYF. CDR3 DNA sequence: TGTGCCAGCAGTGAATTTCAGGGGGCACCCCAAGGGACCCAGTACTTC. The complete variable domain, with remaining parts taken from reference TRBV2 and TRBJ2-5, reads EPEVTQTPSHQVTQMGQEVILRCVPISNHLYFYWYRQILGQKVEFLVSFYNNEISEKSEIFDDQFSVERPDGSNFTLKIRSTKLEDSAMYFCASSEFQGAPQGTQYFGPGTRLLVL.

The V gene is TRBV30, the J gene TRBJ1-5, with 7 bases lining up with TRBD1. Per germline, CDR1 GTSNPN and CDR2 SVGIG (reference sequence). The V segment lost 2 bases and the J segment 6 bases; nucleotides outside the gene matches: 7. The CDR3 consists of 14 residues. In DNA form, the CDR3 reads TGTGCCTGGAGTCGCGTATCAGGGGGTCAGCCCCAGCATTTT. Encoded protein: CAWSRVSGGQPQHF.